The sequence of this TCR beta chain was determined in a study of regulatory T cells in long-lasting Graves disease. This CDR3 is 16 amino acids long. CDR1 is SGHAT, CDR2 FQNNGV, per germline. The junction had 10 bases not matched to a gene; V was cut back by 6 bases and J by 4 bases. With regard to this clonotype: The target antigen is unknown.

Library construction for TCR beta used iRepertoire HTBI primers and Arm-PCR of CDR3 regions. Original handling: Looking across samples, the authors found under 70 TRBV and approximately 14 TRBJ segments. Via MiXCR, TCRdb re-called the multiplex PCR reads, giving one row per CDR3 protein. For this entry, the V and J calls and clone size follow TCRdb and not the study's own pipeline. The table records approximately 290,000 distinct CDR3 sequences, 20% to 25% of them present only once. Whole-study findings and limits: Segments TRBV28, TRBJ1-2 and TRBJ2-5 showed preferential usage in persistent disease.

Time point: persistent/refractory GD, antithyroid drugs over 5 years with positive TRAb. The TCR library was made from RNA extracted from PBMCs. Graves' disease diagnosis used American Thyroid Association guidelines. This receptor was obtained from a female donor with Graves disease. The J gene is TRBJ2-7, the V gene TRBV11-2; 12 bases line up with TRBD1. Specimen: peripheral blood mononuclear cells (PBMCs), collected when the disease was refractory, from a patient treated with antithyroid drugs. The CDR3 loop reads CASSYAGTGGRYEQYF. CDR3 nucleotides: TGTGCCAGCAGTTACGCCGGGACAGGGGGCAGGTACGAGCAGTACTTC.